The entry below gives a single TCR beta chain sequence along with its context. These data belong to a study of sequential checkpoint blockade in melanoma. Study context: Patients were randomized 1:1 to nivolumab-then-ipilimumab or ipilimumab-then-nivolumab first-line. After both sequences, patients received maintenance nivolumab.

Treatment noted: randomized to nivolumab then ipilimumab (arm A) or the reverse (arm B). DNA-damaging chemotherapy had not been given to any patient beforehand. Live CD3+CD8+ CD19− CD56− cells were sorted from PBMCs. The method was immunoSEQ multiplex PCR; TCRdb's version includes in-frame clones alone and lacks a portion of them. The profile shows around 41,000 clones, approximately 90% of them singletons. The CDR3 length is 15 residues. Germline values: CDR1 MNHEY, CDR2 SMNVEV (reference sequence). The V end lost 3 bases, the J end lost 0 bases, and 11 bases lay between the germline ends. The rearrangement links TRBV27 to TRBJ1-2; D may be TRBD1 (6 bases). The source is a human donor with melanoma. This sample comprised CD8+ T cells sorted from blood (inferred from file names), obtained from a patient given nivolumab and ipilimumab in sequence. CDR3 sequence (DNA): TGTGCCAGCAGTTTGGGACACCCAGCTAACTATGGCTACACCTTC. Encoded protein: CASSLGHPANYGYTF.